This T cell receptor beta chain was documented in a study of Graves' ophthalmopathy and Graves' hyperthyroidism. TCR beta CDR3 amplification used RNA transcripts. HTBI primers were used in a first-round RT-PCR, which preceded a second-round multiplex PCR. Each CDR3 protein is one row after TCRdb ran MiXCR on the multiplex PCR reads. The sample holds under 350,000 distinct CDR3 sequences, 15% to 20% seen once. Trimming removed 3 bases at V and 3 bases at J, with 9 bases between. Germline V gene lookup returns CDR1 ENHRY and CDR2 SYGVKD. The CDR3 is 13 residues long. The sequenced sample consisted of peripheral blood. This receptor was identified in an adult man with Graves' ophthalmopathy. The chain joins TRBV10-3 to TRBJ2-7, with D tentatively TRBD1 (5 bases). The CDR3 region is CAISDKGLYEQYF. For the CDR3, the DNA is TGTGCCATCAGTGATAAGGGGCTCTACGAGCAGTACTTC.